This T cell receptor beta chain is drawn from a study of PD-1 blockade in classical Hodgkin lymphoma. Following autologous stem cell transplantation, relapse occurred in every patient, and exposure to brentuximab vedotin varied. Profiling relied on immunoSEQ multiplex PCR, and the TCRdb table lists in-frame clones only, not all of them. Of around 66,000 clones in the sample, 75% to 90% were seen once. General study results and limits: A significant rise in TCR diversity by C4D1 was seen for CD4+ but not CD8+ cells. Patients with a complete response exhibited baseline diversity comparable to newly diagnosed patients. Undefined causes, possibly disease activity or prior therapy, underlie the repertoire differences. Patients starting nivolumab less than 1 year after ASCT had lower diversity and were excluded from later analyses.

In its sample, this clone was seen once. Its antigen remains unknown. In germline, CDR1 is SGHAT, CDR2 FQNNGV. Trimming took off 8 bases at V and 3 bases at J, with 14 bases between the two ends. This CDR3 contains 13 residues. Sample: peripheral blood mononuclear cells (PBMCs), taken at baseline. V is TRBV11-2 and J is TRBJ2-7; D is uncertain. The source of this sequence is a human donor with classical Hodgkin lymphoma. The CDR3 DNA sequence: TGTGCCAGCTCCAAGGGAACTGGCTACGAGCAGTACTTC. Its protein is CASSKGTGYEQYF. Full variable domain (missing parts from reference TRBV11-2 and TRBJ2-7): EAGVAQSPRYKIIEKRQSVAFWCNPISGHATLYWYQQILGQGPKLLIQFQNNGVVDDSQLPKDRFSAERLKGVDSTLKIQPAKLEDSAVYLCASSKGTGYEQYFGPGTRLTVT.